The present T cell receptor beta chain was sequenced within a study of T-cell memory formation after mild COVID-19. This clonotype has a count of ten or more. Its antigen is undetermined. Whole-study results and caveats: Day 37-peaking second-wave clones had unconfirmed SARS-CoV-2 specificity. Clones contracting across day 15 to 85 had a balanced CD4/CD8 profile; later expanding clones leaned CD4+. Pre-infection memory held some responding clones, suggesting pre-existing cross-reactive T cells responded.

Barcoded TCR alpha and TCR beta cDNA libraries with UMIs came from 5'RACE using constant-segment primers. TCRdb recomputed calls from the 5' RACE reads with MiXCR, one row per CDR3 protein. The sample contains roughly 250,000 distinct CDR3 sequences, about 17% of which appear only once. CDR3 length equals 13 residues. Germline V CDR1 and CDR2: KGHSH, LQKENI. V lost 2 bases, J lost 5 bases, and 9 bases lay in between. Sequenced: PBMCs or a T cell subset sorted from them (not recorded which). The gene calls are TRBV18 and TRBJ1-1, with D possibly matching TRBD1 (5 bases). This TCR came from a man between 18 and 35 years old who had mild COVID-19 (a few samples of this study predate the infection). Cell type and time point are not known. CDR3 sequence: CASSPSRGTEAFF. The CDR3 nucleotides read TGTGCCAGCTCACCAAGTCGGGGGACTGAAGCTTTCTTT.